The entry that follows covers one TCR beta chain sequence. Here immunoSEQ multiplex PCR was the method, and the copy in TCRdb shows in-frame clones only, minus some. This sample carries under 850,000 clones, roughly 90% of them seen once, and the ten largest clones take 0.0085% to 0.012%. Trimming shortened V by 0 bases and J by 6 bases, and 11 bases separated the two germline ends. Per the germline V gene, CDR1 is GTSNPN and CDR2 is SVGIG (reference sequence). CDR3 length: 13 amino acids. The sample originates from a study of shared T cell receptors in the human thymus. The data were also submitted as part of a second study, on human thymus T cells. That source reports: Surgeons resected thymus tissue during corrective heart surgery.

The chain employs TRBV30 and TRBJ1-2; D may be TRBD1 (6 bases). The sequenced sample was thymocytes. This clonotype was sampled from a boy under two years old with a congenital heart defect. In nucleotides, the CDR3 is TGTGCCTGGAGTGTAAGGACAGACAATGGCTACACCTTC. Residues: CAWSVRTDNGYTF. Complete variable domain (other parts from reference TRBV30 and TRBJ1-2): SQTIHQWPATLVQPVGSPLSLECTVEGTSNPNLYWYRQAAGRGLQLLFYSVGIGQISSEVPQNLSASRPQDRQFILSSKKLLLSDSGFYLCAWSVRTDNGYTFGSGTRLTVV.